This entry concerns a single T cell receptor (beta chain). Using immunoSEQ multiplex PCR, the repertoire was profiled, and TCRdb retains in-frame clones only, with some absent. The sample consists of 100,000 to 150,000 clones, approximately 87% of them appearing once. The data were taken from a study of blood T cell repertoires in COVID-19. Trimming pared 2 bases from V and 3 bases from J, leaving 11 bases between. In germline, CDR1 is MNHEY, CDR2 SVGEGT. This CDR3 region has 15 residues. The TCR sequence derives from a woman aged 50 to 60 with acute or convalescent COVID-19. Material: peripheral blood. This rearrangement joins TRBV6-2 or TRBV6-3 to TRBJ2-1, with D maybe TRBD2 (5 bases). CDR3 DNA sequence: TGTGCCAGCAGTTACCCAGGACTTAACTACAATGAGCAGTTCTTC. It specifies CASSYPGLNYNEQFF.